The 4 T cell receptor beta chains below were found in one sample sequenced in a study of T cell clones after liver transplantation. Using immunoSEQ multiplex PCR, the repertoire was profiled, and TCRdb retains in-frame clones only, with some absent. This sample has about 75,000 clones, with around 84% found just once. Material: CD4+ T cells from blood, obtained roughly 50 months after liver transplant. All receptors derive from a human patient who received a liver transplant. Some T cells may have originated in the graft donor.

This chain joins TRBV7-6 and TRBJ2-7; D is unclear. V was pared by 1 base and J by 5 bases, with 6 bases between. Germline V gene lookup returns CDR1 SGHVS and CDR2 FNYEAQ. The CDR3 has 12 amino acids. CDR3 DNA: TGTGCCAGCAGCTTAGGGCGCGACGAGCAGTACTTC. It translates to CASSLGRDEQYF.

This chain connects TRBV5-6 to TRBJ2-7; 11 nucleotides match TRBD2. Trimming at V came to 4 bases and at J to 2 bases, leaving 5 bases not matched to a gene. Germline values: CDR1 SGHDT, CDR2 YYEEEE. There are 15 residues in the CDR3. The CDR3 here is CASSKELAGAYEQYF. DNA for the CDR3: TGTGCCAGCAGCAAGGAACTAGCGGGAGCCTACGAGCAGTACTTC.

This clone was recorded a few times. CDR3 DNA: TGCGCCAGCAGCCAACTGACAGGCTACGAGCAGTACTTC. This codes for CASSQLTGYEQYF. This sequence joins TRBV4-3 and TRBJ2-7, with TRBD1 as a possible D gene (6 bases). The CDR3 extends over 13 amino acids. Germline V lookup: CDR1 LGHNA, CDR2 YSLEER. The V end was cut by 2 bases, the J end by 3 bases, with 8 bases between.

The rearrangement links TRBV6-6 to TRBJ1-6, with D possibly matching TRBD1 (6 bases). The CDR3 sequence is 15 residues long. Trimming stripped 6 bases from V and 8 bases from J, with 17 bases between. From germline, CDR1 is MNHNY and CDR2 SVGAGI (reference sequence). The CDR3 sequence is CASRPGTIRDSPLHF. Written as DNA, the CDR3 is TGTGCCAGCAGGCCCGGGACAATCCGTGATTCACCCCTCCACTTT.